This is a list of T cell receptor beta chains from one sample in a study of sequential checkpoint blockade in melanoma. TCRdb keeps only in-frame clones here, not all; method: immunoSEQ multiplex PCR. The table lists about 20,000 clones, 82% of them singletons. The specimen was CD8+ T cells sorted from blood (inferred from file names), collected from a patient given nivolumab and ipilimumab in sequence. Every receptor here comes from a human donor with melanoma. The CDR3 runs from the conserved cysteine through the conserved F or W. The D gene is left open where the match is weak. A row's size may be missing; if present it is once, few, many or a size class.

V	J	size	D	CDR3	DNA
TRBV9	TRBJ2-7	NA	NA	CASSVTDYPYEQYF	TGTGCCAGCAGCGTAACTGACTATCCTTACGAGCAGTACTTC
TRBV6-4	TRBJ2-1	NA	NA	CASSDTSYNEQFF	TGTGCCAGCAGTGACACTAGCTACAATGAGCAGTTCTTC
TRBV6-5	TRBJ1-5	NA	NA	CASSSSVAGNQPQHF	TGTGCCAGCAGCAGTTCTGTCGCGGGCAATCAGCCCCAGCATTTT
TRBV6-4	TRBJ1-1	NA	NA	CASSDRAGATEAFF	TGTGCCAGCAGTGACCGGGCAGGGGCCACTGAAGCTTTCTTT
TRBV4-1	TRBJ1-5	NA	TRBD1	CASSQDGGGDRRDTYNQPQHF	TGCGCCAGCAGCCAAGATGGAGGAGGGGACAGGAGGGATACATACAATCAGCCCCAGCATTTT
TRBV15	TRBJ1-5	once	TRBD1	CATSRVKTGGNQPQHF	TGTGCCACCAGCAGAGTAAAAACAGGGGGAAATCAGCCCCAGCATTTT
TRBV19	TRBJ2-2	once	TRBD2	CASSLGLAGVTGELFF	TGTGCCAGCTCCCTAGGACTAGCGGGGGTCACCGGGGAGCTGTTTTTT
TRBV19	TRBJ2-7	few	NA	CASSPSVGYEQYF	TGTGCCAGTAGTCCGTCTGTCGGCTACGAGCAGTACTTC
TRBV5-8	TRBJ2-1	many	TRBD1	CASSLGDRSYNEQFF	TGTGCCAGCAGCTTGGGGGACAGGTCCTACAATGAGCAGTTCTTC
TRBV7-8	TRBJ1-5	NA	NA	CASSLELSNQPQHF	TGTGCCAGCAGCTTAGAATTAAGCAATCAGCCCCAGCATTTT
TRBV27	TRBJ1-5	NA	NA	CASSIQGLGNQPQHF	TGTGCCAGCTCTATCCAGGGGTTAGGCAATCAGCCCCAGCATTTT
TRBV14	TRBJ2-2	NA	NA	CASSQLQGSTGELFF	TGTGCCAGCAGCCAATTACAGGGATCGACCGGGGAGCTGTTTTTT
TRBV29-1	TRBJ2-2	NA	TRBD2	CSVERSSGTSTGELFF	TGCAGCGTCGAAAGGAGCTCCGGGACTAGCACCGGGGAGCTGTTTTTT
TRBV4-3	TRBJ1-1	NA	NA	CASSPDVRTGSMNTEAFF	TGCGCCAGCAGCCCGGATGTCAGGACGGGAAGCATGAACACTGAAGCTTTCTTT
TRBV5-1	TRBJ1-4	few	NA	CASSEETAWSEKLFF	TGCGCCAGCAGCGAGGAGACAGCCTGGAGTGAAAAACTGTTTTTT
TRBV21-1	TRBJ2-7	few	NA	CASRPGYHEYEQYF	TGTGCCAGCAGACCAGGGTACCACGAATACGAGCAGTACTTC
TRBV29-1	TRBJ1-2	NA	NA	CSPDPVRDSGYTF	TGCAGCCCCGACCCCGTTCGGGACTCTGGCTACACCTTC
TRBV7-9	TRBJ2-7	NA	NA	CASSDQAQGRDHEQYF	TGTGCCAGCAGCGACCAGGCCCAGGGGCGCGACCACGAGCAGTACTTC
TRBV29-1	TRBJ2-3	once	TRBD1	CSVEAKGASTDTQYF	TGCAGCGTTGAAGCTAAGGGGGCGAGCACAGATACGCAGTATTTT
TRBV2	TRBJ1-1	NA	TRBD1	CASMTGSEAFF	TGTGCCAGCATGACAGGGTCAGAAGCTTTCTTT
TRBV6-5	TRBJ1-3	NA	TRBD1	CASEQGPGNTIYF	TGTGCCAGCGAACAGGGGCCCGGAAACACCATATATTTT
TRBV4-3	TRBJ2-7	few	NA	CASSQDATSYEQYF	TGCGCCAGCAGCCAAGATGCGACTAGCTACGAGCAGTACTTC
TRBV27	TRBJ1-2	NA	NA	CASSTASGVVGYGYTF	TGTGCCAGCAGTACGGCCTCAGGGGTTGTAGGTTATGGCTACACCTTC
TRBV11-2	TRBJ2-7	NA	NA	CASSFFGGTYEQYF	TGTGCCAGCAGCTTTTTCGGGGGAACATACGAGCAGTACTTC
TRBV13	TRBJ1-1	NA	TRBD1	CASSLGTGKFTEAFF	TGTGCCAGCAGCCTGGGGACAGGGAAGTTCACTGAAGCTTTCTTT
TRBV19	TRBJ2-1	NA	TRBD2	CASSMTSGPYNEQFF	TGTGCCAGTAGTATGACTAGCGGCCCCTACAATGAGCAGTTCTTC
TRBV27	TRBJ1-1	NA	NA	CASTPGDLGTEAFF	TGTGCCAGCACCCCGGGGGACTTGGGGACTGAAGCTTTCTTT
TRBV28	TRBJ2-7	NA	TRBD1	CASSSGQSLAYEQYF	TGTGCCAGCAGTTCGGGACAGAGTTTGGCCTACGAGCAGTACTTC
TRBV19	TRBJ1-1	once	NA	CASKTGGITEAFF	TGTGCCAGTAAGACGGGGGGGATCACTGAAGCTTTCTTT
TRBV4-3	TRBJ1-1	NA	TRBD1	CASSLRTGELNTEAFF	TGCGCCAGCAGCCTGAGGACAGGGGAGCTGAACACTGAAGCTTTCTTT
TRBV6-5	TRBJ2-2	NA	TRBD2	CASSYRGGTGELFF	TGTGCCAGCAGTTACAGGGGAGGGACCGGGGAGCTGTTTTTT
TRBV27	TRBJ2-3	NA	TRBD2	CASSLVTTSGVTDTQYF	TGTGCCAGCAGCCTAGTGACTACTAGCGGGGTAACAGATACGCAGTATTTT
TRBV4-2	TRBJ2-1	NA	TRBD2	CASSQASGDAYNEQFF	TGTGCCAGCAGCCAAGCTAGCGGAGACGCCTACAATGAGCAGTTCTTC
TRBV4-3	TRBJ2-7	NA	NA	CASSNRDNYYEQYF	TGCGCCAGCAGCAACCGGGACAACTACTACGAGCAGTACTTC
TRBV7-8	TRBJ1-4	NA	TRBD1	CASSPDRETTNEKLFF	TGTGCCAGCAGCCCCGACAGGGAGACAACTAATGAAAAACTGTTTTTT
TRBV5-1	TRBJ2-7	once	NA	CASSGDNYEQYF	TGCGCCAGCAGCGGCGACAACTACGAGCAGTACTTC
TRBV20-1	TRBJ2-1	NA	NA	CSAARGEQFF	TGCAGTGCTGCCAGGGGTGAGCAGTTCTTC
TRBV9	TRBJ2-2	NA	NA	CASSPRGWDTGELFF	TGTGCCAGCAGCCCAAGGGGATGGGACACCGGGGAGCTGTTTTTT
TRBV5-1	TRBJ1-2	NA	TRBD1	CASSWGQGPLGYTF	TGCGCCAGCAGTTGGGGACAGGGTCCTTTGGGCTACACCTTC
TRBV7-9	TRBJ2-7	NA	NA	CASSSPGTYEQYF	TGTGCCAGCAGCTCCCCAGGGACTTACGAGCAGTACTTC
TRBV4-3	TRBJ1-5	NA	TRBD1	CASSQRTGNQPQHF	TGCGCCAGCAGCCAACGGACAGGGAATCAGCCCCAGCATTTT
TRBV4-3	TRBJ2-1	NA	TRBD2	CASSQEIGGALEQFF	TGCGCCAGCAGCCAAGAAATCGGGGGGGCCCTTGAGCAGTTCTTC
TRBV5-1	TRBJ1-6	NA	NA	CASSLELGFYNSPLHF	TGCGCCAGCAGCCTGGAGCTTGGTTTCTATAATTCACCCCTCCACTTT
TRBV15	TRBJ2-5	NA	NA	CATSRGGLQETQYF	TGTGCCACCAGCAGAGGTGGCTTGCAAGAGACCCAGTACTTC
TRBV7-9	TRBJ2-3	few	TRBD2	CASSRSSGGLEDTQYF	TGTGCCAGCAGCCGTTCTAGCGGGGGGCTAGAAGATACGCAGTATTTT
TRBV6-5	TRBJ2-5	NA	NA	CASSYSGGRKTQYF	TGTGCCAGCAGTTACTCAGGAGGAAGGAAGACCCAGTACTTC
TRBV18	TRBJ1-4	NA	TRBD1	CASSHSGQDNEKLFF	TGTGCCAGCTCACACTCGGGACAGGATAATGAAAAACTGTTTTTT
TRBV11-2	TRBJ2-5	NA	TRBD1	CASSAWDRGHETQYF	TGTGCCAGCAGCGCATGGGACAGGGGGCACGAGACCCAGTACTTC
TRBV28	TRBJ1-2	NA	NA	CASSFVQGYHGYTF	TGTGCCAGCAGTTTTGTTCAGGGGTATCATGGCTACACCTTC
TRBV14	TRBJ1-1	NA	NA	CASSYTGLENTEAFF	TGTGCCAGCAGCTATACAGGGCTGGAGAACACTGAAGCTTTCTTT
TRBV10-1	TRBJ2-7	NA	NA	CASLRYEQYF	TGCGCCAGCCTACGTTACGAGCAGTACTTC
TRBV5-8	TRBJ2-7	NA	TRBD1	CASSSGTGYEQYF	TGTGCCAGCAGCTCCGGGACAGGGTACGAGCAGTACTTC
TRBV9	TRBJ1-2	NA	TRBD1	CASSNAGGNYGYTF	TGTGCCAGCAGCAACGCAGGGGGTAACTATGGCTACACCTTC
TRBV7-6	TRBJ2-7	NA	NA	CASSLTATGTEQYF	TGTGCCAGCAGCTTAACAGCAACAGGGACCGAGCAGTACTTC